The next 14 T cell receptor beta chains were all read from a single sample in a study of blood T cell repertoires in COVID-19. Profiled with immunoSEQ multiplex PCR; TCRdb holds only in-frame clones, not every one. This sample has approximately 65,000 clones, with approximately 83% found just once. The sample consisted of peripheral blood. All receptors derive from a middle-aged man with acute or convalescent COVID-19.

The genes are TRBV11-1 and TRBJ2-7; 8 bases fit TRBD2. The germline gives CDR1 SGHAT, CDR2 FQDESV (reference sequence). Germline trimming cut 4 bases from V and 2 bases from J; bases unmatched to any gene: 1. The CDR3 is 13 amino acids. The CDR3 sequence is CASSSGLAYEQYF. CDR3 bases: TGTGCCAGCAGCTCGGGACTAGCCTACGAGCAGTACTTC. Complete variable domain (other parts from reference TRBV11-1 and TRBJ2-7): EAEVAQSPRYKITEKSQAVAFWCDPISGHATLYWYRQILGQGPELLVQFQDESVVDDSQLPKDRFSAERLKGVDSTLKIQPAELGDSAMYLCASSSGLAYEQYFGPGTRLTVT.

The CDR3, as DNA: TGTGCCAGCAGCCCGGACGGGACAGGGAGTGAAAAACTGTTTTTT. Protein product: CASSPDGTGSEKLFF. The V gene is TRBV5-4, the J gene TRBJ1-4, with 9 bases matching TRBD1. The germline CDR1 and CDR2 sequences are SGHNT and YYREEE (reference sequence). J was trimmed by 7 bases and V by 4 bases; bases with no gene match: 8. The CDR3 totals 15 residues.

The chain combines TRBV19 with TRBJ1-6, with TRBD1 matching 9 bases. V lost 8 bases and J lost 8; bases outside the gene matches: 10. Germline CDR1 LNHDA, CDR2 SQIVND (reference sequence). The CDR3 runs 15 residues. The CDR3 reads CASDTRDREYSPLHF. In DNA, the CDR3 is TGTGCCAGTGACACCCGGGACAGGGAGTATTCACCCCTCCACTTT.

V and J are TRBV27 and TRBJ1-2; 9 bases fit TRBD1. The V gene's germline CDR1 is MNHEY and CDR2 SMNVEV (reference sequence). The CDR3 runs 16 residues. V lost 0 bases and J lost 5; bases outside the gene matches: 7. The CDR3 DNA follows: TGTGCCAGCAGTTTATCGATCCCCGGGACAGGGTATGGCTACACCTTC. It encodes CASSLSIPGTGYGYTF.

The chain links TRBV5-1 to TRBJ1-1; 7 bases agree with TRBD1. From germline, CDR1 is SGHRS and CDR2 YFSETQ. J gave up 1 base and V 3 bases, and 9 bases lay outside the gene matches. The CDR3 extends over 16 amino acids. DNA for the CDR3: TGCGCCAGCAGCTCTCATTGGGACAGCGAGAACACTGAAGCTTTCTTT. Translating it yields CASSSHWDSENTEAFF.

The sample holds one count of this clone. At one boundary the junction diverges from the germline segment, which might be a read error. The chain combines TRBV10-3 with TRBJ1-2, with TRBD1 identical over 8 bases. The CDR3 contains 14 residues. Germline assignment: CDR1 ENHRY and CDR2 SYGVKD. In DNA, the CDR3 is TGTGCCATCACCTTCTCTGGGGACAGGCCAAAAGCATCCTTC. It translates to CAITFSGDRPKASF.

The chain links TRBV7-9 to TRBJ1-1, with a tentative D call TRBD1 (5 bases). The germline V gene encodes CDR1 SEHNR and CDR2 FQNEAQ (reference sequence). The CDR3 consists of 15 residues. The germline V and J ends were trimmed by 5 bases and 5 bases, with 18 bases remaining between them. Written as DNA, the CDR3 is TGTGCCAGCAGCGCTCAGGGAGGGTTAGGTACTGAAGCTTTCTTT. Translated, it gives CASSAQGGLGTEAFF.

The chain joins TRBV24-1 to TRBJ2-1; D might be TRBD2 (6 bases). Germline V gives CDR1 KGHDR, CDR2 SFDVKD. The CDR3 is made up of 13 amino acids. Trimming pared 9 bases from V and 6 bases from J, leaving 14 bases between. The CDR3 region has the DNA TGTGCCACCCGGGACTCGCTCATCAATGAGCAGTTCTTC. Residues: CATRDSLINEQFF.

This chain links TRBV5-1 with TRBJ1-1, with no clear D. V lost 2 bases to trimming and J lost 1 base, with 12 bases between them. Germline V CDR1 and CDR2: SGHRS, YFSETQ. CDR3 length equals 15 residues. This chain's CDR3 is CASSFREPGNTEAFF. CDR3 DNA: TGCGCCAGCAGCTTTAGAGAGCCAGGGAACACTGAAGCTTTCTTT.

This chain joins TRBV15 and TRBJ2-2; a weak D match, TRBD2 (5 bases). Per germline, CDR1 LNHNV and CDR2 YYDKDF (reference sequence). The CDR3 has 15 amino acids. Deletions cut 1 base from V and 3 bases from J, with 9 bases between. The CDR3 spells CATSRAWGDTGELFF. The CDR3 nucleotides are TGTGCCACCAGCAGAGCTTGGGGAGACACCGGGGAGCTGTTTTTT.

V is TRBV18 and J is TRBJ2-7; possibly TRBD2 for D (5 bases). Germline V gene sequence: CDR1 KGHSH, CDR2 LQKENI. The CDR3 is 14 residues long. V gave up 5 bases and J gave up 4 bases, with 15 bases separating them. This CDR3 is CASSFGLGYYEQYF. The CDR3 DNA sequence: TGTGCCAGCTCATTCGGACTGGGTTATTACGAGCAGTACTTC.

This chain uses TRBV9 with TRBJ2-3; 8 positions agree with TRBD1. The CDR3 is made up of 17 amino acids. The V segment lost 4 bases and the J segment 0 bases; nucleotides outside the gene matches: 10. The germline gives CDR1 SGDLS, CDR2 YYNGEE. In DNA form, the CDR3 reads TGTGCCAGCAGCCCCGAGCTCGGACAGGGAAGCACAGATACGCAGTATTTT. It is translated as CASSPELGQGSTDTQYF.

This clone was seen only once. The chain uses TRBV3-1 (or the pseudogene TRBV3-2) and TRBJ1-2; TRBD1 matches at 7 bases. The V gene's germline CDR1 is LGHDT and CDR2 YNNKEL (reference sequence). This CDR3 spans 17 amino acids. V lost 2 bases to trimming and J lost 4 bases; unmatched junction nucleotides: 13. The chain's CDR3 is CASSQFPGQGVLYGYTF. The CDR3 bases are TGTGCCAGCAGCCAATTTCCTGGGCAGGGGGTACTCTATGGCTACACCTTC.

In DNA form, the CDR3 reads TGTGCCAGCAGTGAAATCGGCAGGGGGCTGGGTGGCTACGAGCAGTACTTC. It encodes CASSEIGRGLGGYEQYF. The V and J genes are TRBV6-1 and TRBJ2-7; 8 bases agree with TRBD1. From germline, CDR1 is MNHNS and CDR2 SASEGT. This CDR3 is built from 17 residues. Trimming took 2 bases from V and 3 from J; bases not matched to a gene: 12.